The next 27 T cell receptor beta chains were all read from a single sample in a study of blood T cell repertoires in COVID-19. This table comes from immunoSEQ multiplex PCR, and its TCRdb copy is limited to in-frame clones, with some not included. The data contain 100,000 to 130,000 clones, more than 70% of them singletons. The specimen was peripheral blood. These receptors originate from a man aged 70-80 years with acute or convalescent COVID-19.

The chain carries TRBV5-1 and TRBJ2-2; 9 positions agree with TRBD1. Germline V CDR1 and CDR2: SGHRS, YFSETQ. This CDR3 has 15 residues. The ends lost 1 base at V and 3 bases at J; junction bases unmatched: 1. DNA for the CDR3: TGCGCCAGCAGCTTGACAGGGGGCTACACCGGGGAGCTGTTTTTT. Translating it yields CASSLTGGYTGELFF. Filled out from reference TRBV5-1 and TRBJ2-2, the complete variable domain reads KAGVTQTPRYLIKTRGQQVTLSCSPISGHRSVSWYQQTPGQGLQFLFEYFSETQRNKGNFPGRFSGRQFSNSRSEMNVSTLELGDSALYLCASSLTGGYTGELFFGEGSRLTVL.

CDR3 region: CASSRSGPLEAFF. The DNA for the CDR3 is TGTGCCAGCTCCCGCAGCGGACCCCTTGAAGCTTTCTTT. The rearrangement joins TRBV7-2 to TRBJ1-1; D call uncertain. This CDR3 contains 13 residues. Trimming removed 8 bases from V and 7 bases from J, with 17 bases in between. CDR1 is SGHTA and CDR2 is FQGNSA in the germline V gene. Filled out from reference TRBV7-2 and TRBJ1-1, the complete variable domain reads GAGVSQSPSNKVTEKGKDVELRCDPISGHTALYWYRQSLGQGLEFLIYFQGNSAPDKSGLPSDRFSAERTGGSVSTLTIQRTQQEDSAVYLCASSRSGPLEAFFGQGTRLTVV.

The rearrangement uses TRBV5-1 and TRBJ1-4; 10 nucleotides agree with TRBD1. V shed 4 bases and J 3 bases; nucleotides not matched to a gene: 3. This CDR3 contains 15 residues. Germline CDR1 reads SGHRS; CDR2 reads YFSETQ. CDR3 nucleotides: TGCGCCAGCAGCCCAGGACAGGGGGCTAATGAAAAACTGTTTTTT. The encoded protein is CASSPGQGANEKLFF. The variable domain in full, completed from reference TRBV5-1 and TRBJ1-4, reads KAGVTQTPRYLIKTRGQQVTLSCSPISGHRSVSWYQQTPGQGLQFLFEYFSETQRNKGNFPGRFSGRQFSNSRSEMNVSTLELGDSALYLCASSPGQGANEKLFFGSGTQLSVL.

The chain couples TRBV6-6 to TRBJ2-7; weak D call: TRBD2 (6 bases). The ends were cut back, 5 bases at V and 0 bases at J, with 14 bases in the middle. Germline V gene sequence: CDR1 MNHNY, CDR2 SVGAGI (reference sequence). The CDR3 extends over 15 amino acids. CDR3 loop: CASSRRDPSSYEQYF. The CDR3 DNA follows: TGTGCCAGCAGTAGGAGGGACCCCAGCTCCTACGAGCAGTACTTC.

The sample holds a few counts of this clone. The chain links TRBV10-3 to TRBJ1-5; 10 bases match TRBD1. Germline CDR1 and CDR2: ENHRY and SYGVKD. The V segment lost 3 bases and the J segment 6 bases; nucleotides outside the gene matches: 8. CDR3 size: 16 residues. The CDR3 nucleotides are TGTGCCATCAGTGACCCGGGACAGGGGTCGGGTCAGCCCCAGCATTTT. It codes for CAISDPGQGSGQPQHF.

Only one count was recorded for this clone. J is TRBJ1-1 and V is TRBV19; D possibly corresponds to TRBD1 (5 bases). Germline V gene sequence: CDR1 LNHDA, CDR2 SQIVND (reference sequence). This CDR3 has 16 residues. Trimming left V 6 bases short and J 0 bases short, with 17 bases between. CDR3 protein: CASRRKMDTMNTEAFF. CDR3 sequence (DNA): TGTGCCAGTAGGAGAAAGATGGACACGATGAACACTGAAGCTTTCTTT.

The rearrangement joins TRBV12-3 or TRBV12-4 to TRBJ1-2, with 8 nucleotides matching TRBD1. V was clipped by 6 bases and J by 4 bases; unmatched bases: 4. This CDR3 spans 13 amino acids. The CDR3 sequence is CASSLGQGYGYTF. The CDR3, as DNA: TGTGCCAGCAGCCTTGGACAGGGCTATGGCTACACCTTC.

V usage is TRBV7-2 and J usage is TRBJ2-7; 10 bases align to TRBD1. J gave up 2 bases and V 4 bases, and 11 bases lay outside the gene matches. The germline CDR1 and CDR2 sequences are SGHTA and FQGNSA. This CDR3 contains 17 residues. CDR3 region: CASSSPGSGTGAYEQYF. The CDR3 nucleotides are TGTGCCAGCAGCTCCCCCGGATCGGGGACAGGGGCCTACGAGCAGTACTTC.

V gene TRBV5-4 combines with J gene TRBJ2-2, with TRBD2 matching 9 bases. Germline V gene sequence: CDR1 SGHNT, CDR2 YYREEE (reference sequence). This CDR3 contains 15 residues. V lost 4 bases, J lost 3 bases, and 4 bases stayed unmatched. The CDR3 spells CASSLAGSYTGELFF. The CDR3 DNA reads as TGTGCCAGCAGCCTAGCGGGGTCTTACACCGGGGAGCTGTTTTTT.

The chain uses TRBV6-2 or TRBV6-3 and TRBJ1-5; tentatively, D is TRBD1 (5 bases). The CDR3 extends over 15 amino acids. V gave up 0 bases and J gave up 5 bases, with 11 bases separating them. Germline V gene data show CDR1 as MNHEY and CDR2 as SVGEGT. The DNA for the CDR3 is TGTGCCAGCAGTTACTCGGGGGGGTTTGATCAGCCCCAGCATTTT. This sequence encodes CASSYSGGFDQPQHF.

V usage is TRBV19 and J usage is TRBJ1-5; possibly TRBD1 for D (6 bases). Germline CDR1 and CDR2: LNHDA and SQIVND (reference sequence). This CDR3 spans 15 amino acids. Trimming removed 6 bases from V and 0 bases from J, with 12 bases in between. CDR3 residues: CASRRQVFSNQPQHF. CDR3 DNA: TGTGCCAGTAGGCGACAGGTTTTTAGCAATCAGCCCCAGCATTTT.

The gene calls are TRBV7-2 and TRBJ1-5, with 10 positions matching TRBD1. Germline CDR1 SGHTA, CDR2 FQGNSA. V dropped 5 bases and J dropped 6; count of bases not matched to a gene: 1. The CDR3 contains 13 residues. CDR3 residues: CASSRDRGQPQHF. The DNA for the CDR3 is TGTGCCAGCAGCCGGGACAGGGGTCAGCCCCAGCATTTT.

The V call is TRBV29-1, the J call TRBJ1-3, with D perhaps matching TRBD1 (5 bases). Germline-derived CDR1 and CDR2 are SQVTM and ANQGSEA. The V end was cut by 5 bases, the J end by 4 bases, with 9 bases between. The CDR3 runs 12 residues. The CDR3 loop reads CSVQGGGNTIYF. CDR3 in DNA: TGCAGCGTTCAGGGAGGCGGAAACACCATATATTTT.

Remarks on this clone: The junction departs from the called germline gene at one end, perhaps through a read error. The gene calls are TRBV6-6 and TRBJ2-7, with D unclear. In germline, CDR1 is MNHNY, CDR2 SVGAGI (reference sequence). The CDR3 extends over 13 amino acids. CDR3 DNA: TGTGCCAGCAGCTCACTGATGTCCTCCGAGCAGTACTTC. This codes for CASSSLMSSEQYF.

This clone has a count of ten or more. The V and J genes are TRBV19 and TRBJ1-5; tentative D call: TRBD1 (5 bases). The CDR3 runs to 17 residues. Germline values: CDR1 LNHDA, CDR2 SQIVND (reference sequence). Trimming took 3 bases from V and 2 from J, leaving 17 bases between them. The CDR3 nucleotides read TGTGCCAGTAGTATGCGTTTGGGGCAGGGTGGCAATCAGCCCCAGCATTTT. It codes for CASSMRLGQGGNQPQHF.

The rearrangement links TRBV27 to TRBJ1-5, with D perhaps matching TRBD1 (5 bases). The germline gives CDR1 MNHEY, CDR2 SMNVEV (reference sequence). The CDR3 totals 14 residues. V lost 3 bases and J lost 6, with 12 bases in between. The CDR3 DNA sequence: TGTGCCAGCAGTTTCGCAGGGTCAAGTCAGCCCCAGCATTTT. This translates into CASSFAGSSQPQHF.

The V gene is TRBV6-2 or TRBV6-3, the J gene TRBJ1-2, with no clear D. The CDR3 is 15 amino acids. Trimming stripped 4 bases from V and 3 bases from J, with 15 bases between. The V gene's germline CDR1 is MNHEY and CDR2 SVGEGT. In DNA, the CDR3 is TGTGCCAGCAGTTCTAGAGACGGTGTCTACTATGGCTACACCTTC. As protein: CASSSRDGVYYGYTF.

The sample holds one count of this clone. The chain joins TRBV6-5 to TRBJ2-5; 7 bases line up with TRBD2. The germline CDR1 and CDR2 sequences are MNHEY and SVGAGI. V was clipped by 2 bases and J by 1 base; unmatched bases: 4. CDR3 size: 15 residues. CDR3 amino acids: CASSYRRLAQETQYF. As DNA, the CDR3 is TGTGCCAGCAGTTACCGCCGACTAGCCCAAGAGACCCAGTACTTC.

The rearrangement uses TRBV4-3 and TRBJ1-4, with 7 bases that match TRBD1. CDR3 length equals 13 residues. V lost 1 base and J lost 7; bases outside the gene matches: 0. The germline CDR1 and CDR2 sequences are LGHNA and YSLEER. In nucleotides, the CDR3 is TGCGCCAGCAGCCAAGGACAGGGTGAAAAACTGTTTTTT. Amino acid sequence: CASSQGQGEKLFF.

This clone was seen a few times. The chain is built from TRBV5-5 and TRBJ1-4; 7 bases agree with TRBD1. Germline V gene data show CDR1 as SGHKS and CDR2 as YYEKEE (reference sequence). V shed 4 bases, J shed 8 bases, and the junction held 11 bases outside the gene matches. This CDR3 comprises 15 residues. This chain's CDR3 is CASSEPKGAVEKLFF. In DNA, the CDR3 is TGTGCCAGCAGCGAACCGAAGGGGGCCGTAGAAAAACTGTTTTTT.

This clone was seen just once. The chain has TRBV3-1 (or the pseudogene TRBV3-2) and TRBJ2-2; weak D call: TRBD1 (6 bases). Looked up from germline, CDR1 is LGHDT and CDR2 is YNNKEL (reference sequence). Trimming removed 3 bases from V and 4 bases from J, with 15 bases in between. This CDR3 has 16 amino acids. CDR3 residues: CASSQLGQIFTGELFF. CDR3 in DNA: TGTGCCAGCAGCCAGCTCGGACAGATCTTCACCGGGGAGCTGTTTTTT.

The chain links TRBV6-6 to TRBJ2-1; TRBD2 is a possible D gene (5 bases). The germline CDR1 and CDR2 sequences are MNHNY and SVGAGI (reference sequence). Trimming took off 7 bases at V and 1 base at J, with 8 bases between the two ends. CDR3 size: 13 residues. In DNA form, the CDR3 reads TGTGCCAGCAAAACTAGATCCTACAATGAGCAGTTCTTC. It encodes CASKTRSYNEQFF.

This chain links TRBV15 with TRBJ2-1; TRBD1 is a possible D gene (5 bases). With 0 bases removed from V and 8 bases from J, the gap between germline ends came to 14 bases. The germline CDR1 and CDR2 sequences are LNHNV and YYDKDF (reference sequence). The CDR3 runs 15 residues. This CDR3 reads CATSRDLSGAHEQFF. In nucleotides, the CDR3 is TGTGCCACCAGCAGAGACCTGTCTGGGGCCCATGAGCAGTTCTTC.

The chain uses TRBV2 and TRBJ1-6; TRBD1 agrees at 8 bases. V lost 1 base, J lost 4 bases, and 6 bases stayed unmatched. The CDR3 covers 17 residues. Per germline, CDR1 SNHLY and CDR2 FYNNEI. The CDR3 DNA follows: TGTGCCAGCAGTGAAGGGAGCAGGGGGCTGTATAATTCACCCCTCCACTTT. This codes for CASSEGSRGLYNSPLHF.

The J gene is TRBJ2-7, the V gene TRBV12-3 or TRBV12-4; perhaps TRBD1 as D (5 bases). The CDR3 totals 12 residues. V lost 6 bases, J lost 4 bases, and 10 bases lay in between. CDR3 DNA: TGTGCCAGCAGCAAGGGGTTATACGAGCAGTACTTC. Its protein is CASSKGLYEQYF.

CDR3 sequence reads: CASSLTTGGQETQYF. DNA of the CDR3: TGTGCCAGCAGCTTAACGACAGGGGGACAGGAGACCCAGTACTTC. This chain connects TRBV11-2 to TRBJ2-5; TRBD1 agrees at 9 bases. This CDR3 has 15 amino acids. Germline V gives CDR1 SGHAT, CDR2 FQNNGV. J was trimmed by 5 bases and V by 2 bases; bases with no gene match: 6.

V gene TRBV18 combines with J gene TRBJ2-7; no reliable D call. The CDR3 loop spans 15 amino acids. V shed 3 bases and J shed 0 bases, with 12 bases lying between them. Germline V gene sequence: CDR1 KGHSH, CDR2 LQKENI. The CDR3 DNA reads as TGTGCCAGCTCACCGAACCCTGCCAGCTCCTACGAGCAGTACTTC. Its protein is CASSPNPASSYEQYF.